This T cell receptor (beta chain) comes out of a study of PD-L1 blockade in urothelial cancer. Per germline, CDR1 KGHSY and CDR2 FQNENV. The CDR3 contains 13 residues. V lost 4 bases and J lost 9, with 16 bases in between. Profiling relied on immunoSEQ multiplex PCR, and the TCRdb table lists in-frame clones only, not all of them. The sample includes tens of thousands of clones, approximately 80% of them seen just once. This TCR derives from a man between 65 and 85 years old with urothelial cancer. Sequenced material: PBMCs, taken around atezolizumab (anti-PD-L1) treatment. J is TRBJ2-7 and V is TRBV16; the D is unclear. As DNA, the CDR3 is TGTGCCAGCAGCCCGCAGAACCGGGTCGGGCAGTACTTC. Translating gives CASSPQNRVGQYF.